The next 9 T cell receptor beta chains were all read from a single sample in a study of T cells after yellow fever vaccination. One entry per CDR3 protein results from TCRdb running MiXCR on the 5' RACE reads. The sample lists 620,000 or so distinct CDR3 sequences, around an eighth occurring once. The sample here was PBMCs, taken on the day of the yellow fever booster vaccination. The receptors originated from a young man who received the YFV17D yellow fever vaccine.

This clonotype was seen a handful of times. This rearrangement joins TRBV7-2 to TRBJ2-3; the match to TRBD1 covers 12 bases. The CDR3 totals 16 residues. The J segment lost 5 bases and the V segment lost 5 bases, leaving 8 bases of the junction unmatched. Germline-derived CDR1 and CDR2 are SGHTA and FQGNSA. DNA for the CDR3: TGTGCCAGCAGCAGCCGGGACAGGGGGCGGAAAGATACGCAGTATTTT. This sequence encodes CASSSRDRGRKDTQYF.

In this sample, this clonotype turned up many times. The rearrangement links TRBV7-9 to TRBJ2-1; 7 bases are shared with TRBD1. Germline V gives CDR1 SEHNR, CDR2 FQNEAQ (reference sequence). V lost 5 bases and J lost 7; bases outside the gene matches: 8. The CDR3 runs 14 residues. DNA of the CDR3: TGTGCCAGCAGCGTGGGGGACAGTCTAAATGAGCAGTTCTTC. Translating it yields CASSVGDSLNEQFF.

This clonotype has ten or more counts. V and J are TRBV12-3 or TRBV12-4 and TRBJ2-5, with D maybe TRBD2 (6 bases). V lost 4 bases and J 10 bases, leaving 16 bases between the germline ends. This CDR3 spans 13 amino acids. The CDR3 sequence is CASSSYGEEGQYF. The CDR3 nucleotides read TGTGCCAGCAGTTCATACGGCGAGGAGGGCCAGTACTTC.

This clonotype was seen a few times. The V gene is TRBV21-1, the J gene TRBJ1-5. TRBV21-1 is listed as a pseudogene. The CDR3 length is 13 residues. As DNA, the CDR3 is TGTGCCAGCACTCTGACGAGGGAACAGCCCCAGCATTTT. It is translated as CASTLTREQPQHF.

This clonotype has just a few counts. The chain employs TRBV25-1 and TRBJ1-1; D unclear. Deletions cut 5 bases from V and 2 bases from J, with 6 bases between. The germline gives CDR1 MGHDK, CDR2 SYGVNS. CDR3 size: 12 residues. CDR3 coding DNA: TGTGCCAGCAGTAAGTTCAACACTGAAGCTTTCTTT. It encodes CASSKFNTEAFF.

This chain connects TRBV27 to TRBJ2-2; D is possibly TRBD1 or TRBD2 (6 bases each). Trimming took off 3 bases at V and 3 bases at J, with 14 bases between the two ends. Germline lookup yields CDR1 MNHEY and CDR2 SMNVEV (reference sequence). This CDR3 has 16 amino acids. The DNA of the CDR3 is TGTGCCAGCAGTTTTCTCAGGGGAGGTGACACCGGGGAGCTGTTTTTT. This encodes CASSFLRGGDTGELFF.

The rearrangement uses TRBV30 and TRBJ2-4; D is unresolved. Germline V CDR1 and CDR2: GTSNPN, SVGIG (reference sequence). Trimming shortened V by 0 bases and J by 0 bases, and 12 bases separated the two germline ends. The CDR3 runs 16 residues. The CDR3 sequence is CAWSVRTTLAKNIQYF. CDR3 DNA sequence: TGTGCCTGGAGTGTAAGAACAACCTTAGCCAAAAACATTCAGTACTTC.

This clonotype was counted a few times. The V and J genes are TRBV18 and TRBJ2-1, with TRBD2 matching 9 bases. The CDR3 has 16 amino acids. Germline CDR1 reads KGHSH; CDR2 reads LQKENI. With 3 bases clipped from V and 2 bases from J, the junction kept 5 bases outside the gene matches. The CDR3 DNA reads as TGTGCCAGCTCACCTGGAGCTAGCGGGACCTACAATGAGCAGTTCTTC. It specifies CASSPGASGTYNEQFF.

This clonotype has just a few counts. The rearrangement joins TRBV5-4 to TRBJ2-3, with a possible D match to TRBD1 (6 bases). The germline V gene has CDR1 SGHNT and CDR2 YYREEE (reference sequence). The CDR3 length is 15 residues. V lost 6 bases and J lost 5, with 19 bases in between. CDR3 nucleotides: TGTGCCAGCACCCCTGGGACATCCATGGGAGATACGCAGTATTTT. Translating it yields CASTPGTSMGDTQYF.